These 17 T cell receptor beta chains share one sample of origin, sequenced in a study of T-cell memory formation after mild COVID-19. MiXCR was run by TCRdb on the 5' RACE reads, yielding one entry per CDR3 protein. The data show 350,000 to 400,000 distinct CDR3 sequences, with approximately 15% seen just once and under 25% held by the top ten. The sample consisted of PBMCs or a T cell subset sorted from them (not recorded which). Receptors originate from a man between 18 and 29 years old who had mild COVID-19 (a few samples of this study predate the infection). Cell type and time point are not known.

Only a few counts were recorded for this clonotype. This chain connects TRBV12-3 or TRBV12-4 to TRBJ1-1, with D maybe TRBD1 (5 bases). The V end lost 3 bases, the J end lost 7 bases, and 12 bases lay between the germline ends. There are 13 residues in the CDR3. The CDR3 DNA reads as TGTGCCAGCAGTTTCCGGGAGGGGAGTGAAGCTTTCTTT. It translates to CASSFREGSEAFF.

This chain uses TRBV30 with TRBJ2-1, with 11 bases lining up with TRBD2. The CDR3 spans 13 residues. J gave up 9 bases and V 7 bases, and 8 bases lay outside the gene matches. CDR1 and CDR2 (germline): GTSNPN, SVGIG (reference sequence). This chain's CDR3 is CAYTPTSGAEQFF. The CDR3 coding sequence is TGTGCCTACACGCCGACTAGCGGGGCTGAGCAGTTCTTC.

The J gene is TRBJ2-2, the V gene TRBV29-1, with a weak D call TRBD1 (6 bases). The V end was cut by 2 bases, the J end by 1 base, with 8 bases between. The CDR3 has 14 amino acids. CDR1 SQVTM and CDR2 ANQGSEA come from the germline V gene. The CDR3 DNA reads TGCAGCGTTGAACCGGGACAGAACACCGGGGAGCTGTTTTTT. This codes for CSVEPGQNTGELFF.

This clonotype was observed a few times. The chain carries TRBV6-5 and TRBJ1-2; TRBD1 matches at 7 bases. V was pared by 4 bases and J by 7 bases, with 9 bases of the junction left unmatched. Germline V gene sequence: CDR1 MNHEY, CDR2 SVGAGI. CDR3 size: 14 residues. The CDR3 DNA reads TGTGCCAGCAGTTGGTTCGAGGGGGCGGCTGGCTACACCTTC. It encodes CASSWFEGAAGYTF.

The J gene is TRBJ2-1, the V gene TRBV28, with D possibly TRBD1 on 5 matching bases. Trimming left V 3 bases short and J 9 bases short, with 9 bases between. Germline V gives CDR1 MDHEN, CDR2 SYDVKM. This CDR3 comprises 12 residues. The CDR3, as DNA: TGTGCCAGCAGTTTTAGGGGCACTGAGCAGTTCTTC. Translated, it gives CASSFRGTEQFF.

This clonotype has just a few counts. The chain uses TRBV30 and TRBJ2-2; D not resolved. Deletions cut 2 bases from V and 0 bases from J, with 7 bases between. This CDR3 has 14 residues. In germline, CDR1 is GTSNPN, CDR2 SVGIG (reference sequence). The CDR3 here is CAWSSLSNTGELFF. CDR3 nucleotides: TGTGCCTGGAGTTCTTTGTCGAACACCGGGGAGCTGTTTTTT.

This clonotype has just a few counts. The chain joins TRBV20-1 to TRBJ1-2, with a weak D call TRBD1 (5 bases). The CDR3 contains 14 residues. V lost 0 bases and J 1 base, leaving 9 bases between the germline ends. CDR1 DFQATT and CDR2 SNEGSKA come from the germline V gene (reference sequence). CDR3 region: CSAREQTVNYGYTF. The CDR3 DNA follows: TGCAGTGCTAGAGAGCAGACAGTTAACTATGGCTACACCTTC.

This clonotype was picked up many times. The CDR3 spells CATTSGPRGNGYTF. CDR3 coding DNA: TGTGCCACCACGAGCGGCCCTCGCGGAAATGGCTACACCTTC. The chain combines TRBV19 with TRBJ1-2; the D is unclear. The length of the CDR3 is 14 residues. The germline V and J ends were trimmed by 10 bases and 6 bases, with 21 bases remaining between them. CDR1 is LNHDA and CDR2 is SQIVND in the germline V gene (reference sequence). Looking up the rest from reference TRBV19 and TRBJ1-2 gives the full variable domain: DGGITQSPKYLFRKEGQNVTLSCEQNLNHDAMYWYRQDPGQGLRLIYYSQIVNDFQKGDIAEGYSVSREKKESFPLTVTSAQKNPTAFYLCATTSGPRGNGYTFGSGTRLTVV.

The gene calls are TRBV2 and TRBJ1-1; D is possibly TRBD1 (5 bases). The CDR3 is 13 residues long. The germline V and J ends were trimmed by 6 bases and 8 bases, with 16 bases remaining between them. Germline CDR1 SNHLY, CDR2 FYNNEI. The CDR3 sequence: CASSRPRGREAFF. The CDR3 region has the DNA TGTGCCAGCAGCCGGCCTAGGGGCCGAGAAGCTTTCTTT.

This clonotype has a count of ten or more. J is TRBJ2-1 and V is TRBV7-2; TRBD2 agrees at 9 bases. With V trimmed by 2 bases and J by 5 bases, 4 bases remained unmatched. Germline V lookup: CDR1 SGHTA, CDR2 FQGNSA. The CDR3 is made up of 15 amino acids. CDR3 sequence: CASSLMAGGNNEQFF. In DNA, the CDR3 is TGTGCCAGCAGCTTAATGGCGGGGGGGAACAATGAGCAGTTCTTC.

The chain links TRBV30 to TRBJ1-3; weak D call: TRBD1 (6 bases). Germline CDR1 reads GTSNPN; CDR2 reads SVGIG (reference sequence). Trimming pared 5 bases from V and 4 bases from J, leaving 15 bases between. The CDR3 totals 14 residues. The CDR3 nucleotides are TGTGCCTGGGGAGGATGGGGGCCCGGAAACACCATATATTTT. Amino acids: CAWGGWGPGNTIYF.

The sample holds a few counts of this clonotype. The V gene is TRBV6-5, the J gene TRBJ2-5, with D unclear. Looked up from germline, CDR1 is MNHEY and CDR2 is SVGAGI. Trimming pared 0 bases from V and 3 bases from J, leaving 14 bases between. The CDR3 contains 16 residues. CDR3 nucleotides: TGTGCCAGCAGTTACTCAGGGAATGGATGGGAAGAGACCCAGTACTTC. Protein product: CASSYSGNGWEETQYF.

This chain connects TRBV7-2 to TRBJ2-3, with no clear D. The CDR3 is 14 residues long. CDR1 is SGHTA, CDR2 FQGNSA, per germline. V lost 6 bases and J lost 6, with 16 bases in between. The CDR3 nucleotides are TGTGCCAGCAGGGCTAGAAAAGGGTGGGATACGCAGTATTTT. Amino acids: CASRARKGWDTQYF.

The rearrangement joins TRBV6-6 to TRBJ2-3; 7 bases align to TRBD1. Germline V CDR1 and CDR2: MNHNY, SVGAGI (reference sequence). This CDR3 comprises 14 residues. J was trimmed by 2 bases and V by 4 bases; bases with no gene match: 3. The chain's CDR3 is CASSSRGLTDTQYF. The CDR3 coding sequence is TGTGCCAGCAGTTCAAGGGGGCTCACAGATACGCAGTATTTT.

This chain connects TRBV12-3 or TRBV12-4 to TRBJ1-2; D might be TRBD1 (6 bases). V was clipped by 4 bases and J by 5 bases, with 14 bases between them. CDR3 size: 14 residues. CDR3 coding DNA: TGTGCCAGCAGTTACCCCGGGGGCGGATATGGCTACACCTTC. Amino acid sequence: CASSYPGGGYGYTF.

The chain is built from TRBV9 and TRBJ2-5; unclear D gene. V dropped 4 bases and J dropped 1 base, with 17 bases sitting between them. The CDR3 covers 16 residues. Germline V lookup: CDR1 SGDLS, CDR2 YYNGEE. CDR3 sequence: CASSPYRTLVQETQYF. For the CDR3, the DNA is TGTGCCAGCAGCCCATATCGGACCTTAGTCCAAGAGACCCAGTACTTC.

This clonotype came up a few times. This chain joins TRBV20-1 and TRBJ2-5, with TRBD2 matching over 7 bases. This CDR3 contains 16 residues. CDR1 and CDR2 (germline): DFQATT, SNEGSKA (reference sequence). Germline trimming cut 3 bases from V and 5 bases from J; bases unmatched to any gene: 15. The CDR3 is CSARIGGSSGKETQYF. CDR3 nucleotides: TGCAGTGCTAGGATTGGCGGGAGTTCTGGGAAGGAGACCCAGTACTTC.